Below are 4 T cell receptor beta chains sequenced from a single sample in a study of tumor-infiltrating lymphocytes in primary liver carcinoma. The researchers produced TCR beta cDNA from around 500 ng total RNA with a constant-region primer. Sequencing libraries for TCR beta derived from three nested multiplex PCR rounds that used slightly modified ARM-PCR. Rounds one and two of PCR, each of about 10 cycles, were primed with TRBV1-TRBV30 forward primers and a C-beta reverse primer. Via MiXCR, TCRdb re-called the multiplex PCR reads, giving one row per CDR3 protein. The sample carries more than 20,000 distinct CDR3 sequences, 60% to 80% recorded once. Co-extracted RNA and DNA came from approximately 20-30 mg of unsorted bulk tissue. The sequenced sample consisted of liver tumor tissue from sampling region 1. Subset given: tumor region T1, superior pole. The receptor set was obtained from a woman in her twenties or thirties with primary liver carcinoma and hepatitis B virus infection.

In its sample, this clonotype was seen many times. In DNA form, the CDR3 reads TGTGCCAGCAGTGAGGCGACTAGCAGCGACTACGAGCAGTACTTC. The encoded protein is CASSEATSSDYEQYF. This chain links TRBV2 with TRBJ2-7; 7 nucleotides line up with TRBD2. The CDR3 is 15 residues long. The ends lost 3 bases at V and 3 bases at J; junction bases unmatched: 8. Germline assignment: CDR1 SNHLY and CDR2 FYNNEI.

On this clonotype: A junction boundary mismatches the germline segment, possibly from a read error. The chain couples TRBV11-2 to TRBJ1-1; D unresolved. CDR1 and CDR2 from the germline V gene are SGHAT and FQNNGV. This CDR3 region has 14 residues. The CDR3 loop is CASRYTVGMAETFF. For the CDR3, the DNA is TGTGCCAGCAGATATACAGTGGGGATGGCTGAAACTTTCTTT.

This sequence joins TRBV29-1 and TRBJ2-5; TRBD1 agrees at 9 bases. CDR1 is SQVTM, CDR2 ANQGSEA, per germline. J gave up 11 bases and V 7 bases, and 14 bases lay outside the gene matches. There are 13 residues in the CDR3. Here the CDR3 DNA reads TGCAGCGCCGTCAGTTGGACAGGGGAGGCACAGTACTTC. Translating it yields CSAVSWTGEAQYF.

This clonotype was counted a few times. The rearrangement joins TRBV14 to TRBJ2-7; possibly TRBD2 for D (6 bases). Germline CDR1 is SGHDN and CDR2 is FVKESK. This CDR3 has 15 residues. The DNA of the CDR3 is TGTTCCATCAGCCAGGCGGCGGGGACTGACTATGAGCAGTACTTC. Its protein product is CSISQAAGTDYEQYF.